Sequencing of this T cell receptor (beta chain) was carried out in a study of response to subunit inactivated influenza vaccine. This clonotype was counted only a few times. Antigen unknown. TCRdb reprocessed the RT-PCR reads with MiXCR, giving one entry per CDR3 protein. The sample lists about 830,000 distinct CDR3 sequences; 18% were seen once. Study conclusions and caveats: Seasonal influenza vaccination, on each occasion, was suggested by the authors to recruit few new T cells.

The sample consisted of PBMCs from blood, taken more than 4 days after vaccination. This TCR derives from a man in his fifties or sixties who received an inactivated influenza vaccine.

CDR3 DNA: TGCAGCGTGCCCAAACCGGGGTTTAACGACTACACCTTC. Residues: CSVPKPGFNDYTF. J is TRBJ1-2 and V is TRBV29-1; D remains unclear. The CDR3 contains 13 residues. The V gene lost 6 bases and the J gene lost 10 bases, with 21 bases spanning the gap. The germline V gene has CDR1 SQVTM and CDR2 ANQGSEA.